The T cell receptor (beta chain) under discussion was sequenced for a study of blood T cell repertoires in COVID-19. From germline, CDR1 is SGHTA and CDR2 FQGNSA. The CDR3 loop spans 13 amino acids. The V gene lost 5 bases and the J gene lost 5 bases, with 12 bases spanning the gap. The data were produced by immunoSEQ multiplex PCR, yet TCRdb's version contains in-frame clones alone and is incomplete. The sample holds about 170,000 clones; 79% are singletons and the top ten take roughly 20%. Recruits, aged roughly 18 to 89 years, lived in 24 US areas. Cohorts were determined from participant-reported clinical history.

Sequenced: PBMCs or T cells enriched from blood (not recorded which). The TCR originated in a woman in her 70s in a cohort exposed to, infected with or recovered from COVID-19 (not recorded which). The chain joins TRBV7-2 to TRBJ2-5; maybe TRBD2 (5 bases). The DNA of the CDR3 is TGTGCCAGCAGCCCCCCCGGGGTTGAGACCCAGTACTTC. It codes for CASSPPGVETQYF.